One sample yielded the 12 T cell receptor beta chains listed below, sequenced in a study of blood T cell repertoires in COVID-19 (dated by TCRdb to about 2020). Receptors were amplified or captured by the immunoSEQ multiplex PCR assay. The table was pulled from immuneACCESS by TCRdb, which kept in-frame rearrangements only. Such tables lose some clones; where checked, under half of the loss comes from unresolved V genes, and the rest has no known cause. A total of 350,000 or so clones appear in this sample, around four fifths of them only once. The ten most abundant clones make up under 3% of the sample. The material sequenced was peripheral blood. The receptors shown here come from a man between 25 and 39 years old with active or convalescent COVID-19.

V is TRBV6-5 and J is TRBJ2-5, with D possibly TRBD1 on 5 matching bases. The V end lost 7 bases, the J end lost 4 bases, and 16 bases lay between the germline ends. Germline V gene data show CDR1 as MNHEY and CDR2 as SVGAGI. The CDR3 extends over 14 amino acids. As DNA, the CDR3 is TGTGCCAGCACTCTAGACAGATTCGGAGAGACCCAGTACTTC. Translated, it gives CASTLDRFGETQYF.

This clone was seen only once. The chain is built from TRBV19 and TRBJ1-1, with D possibly TRBD1 on 6 matching bases. CDR1 is LNHDA, CDR2 SQIVND, per germline (reference sequence). The length of the CDR3 is 14 residues. The V end lost 6 bases, the J end lost 6 bases, and 17 bases lay between the germline ends. The CDR3 bases are TGTGCCAGTAGGGGCGTCCTGGGGGCCTCTGAAGCTTTCTTT. It is translated as CASRGVLGASEAFF.

The rearrangement uses TRBV10-2 and TRBJ2-2; D is ambiguous. V dropped 7 bases and J dropped 6 bases, with 12 bases sitting between them. The germline V gene encodes CDR1 WSHSY and CDR2 SAAADI. The CDR3 totals 13 residues. Written as DNA, the CDR3 is TGCGCCAGCACGGCCCTCCTAGCCGGGGAGCTGTTTTTT. The encoded protein is CASTALLAGELFF.

A single count supports this clone. The chain uses TRBV27 and TRBJ1-4; TRBD1 aligns across 11 bases. Unmatched junction bases numbered 5, after V lost 2 bases and J lost 3 bases. CDR1 is MNHEY, CDR2 SMNVEV, per germline (reference sequence). The CDR3 totals 17 residues. CDR3 amino acids: CASSLRTGGKANEKLFF. CDR3 nucleotides: TGTGCCAGCAGTTTAAGGACAGGGGGCAAAGCTAATGAAAAACTGTTTTTT. Drawing the rest from reference TRBV27 and TRBJ1-4, the complete variable domain is EAQVTQNPRYLITVTGKKLTVTCSQNMNHEYMSWYRQDPGLGLRQIYYSMNVEVTDKGDVPEGYKVSRKEKRNFPLILESPSPNQTSLYFCASSLRTGGKANEKLFFGSGTQLSVL.

This chain joins TRBV2 and TRBJ1-2, with 7 bases that match TRBD1. The CDR3 is 15 residues long. The junction had 1 base not matched to a gene; V was cut back by 0 bases and J by 0 bases. Germline CDR1 is SNHLY and CDR2 is FYNNEI. The CDR3 region has the DNA TGTGCCAGCAGTGAAGCCGGGACAGCTAACTATGGCTACACCTTC. Amino acid sequence: CASSEAGTANYGYTF.

This sequence joins TRBV29-1 and TRBJ1-1, with a weak D call TRBD1 (5 bases). V was pared by 0 bases and J by 0 bases, with 8 bases between. Germline-derived CDR1 and CDR2 are SQVTM and ANQGSEA. The CDR3 has 14 amino acids. The CDR3 spells CSVEETALNTEAFF. CDR3 in DNA: TGCAGCGTTGAAGAGACAGCTTTGAACACTGAAGCTTTCTTT.

This chain connects TRBV7-6 to TRBJ2-5, with unresolved D. Trimming stripped 0 bases from V and 3 bases from J, with 11 bases between. The CDR3 sequence is 15 residues long. Germline CDR1 and CDR2: SGHVS and FNYEAQ. CDR3 sequence: CASSLAVGRKETQYF. CDR3 nucleotide sequence: TGTGCCAGCAGCTTAGCGGTGGGCAGAAAAGAGACCCAGTACTTC.

This chain links TRBV9 with TRBJ2-1; the match to TRBD2 covers 7 bases. V trimming: 4 bases; J trimming: 9 bases; junction bases outside the gene matches: 7. Germline CDR1 SGDLS, CDR2 YYNGEE. The CDR3 has 13 residues. The CDR3: CASSRLASGEQFF. In DNA form, the CDR3 reads TGTGCCAGCAGCCGTTTGGCTAGCGGTGAGCAGTTCTTC. The whole variable domain, remainder taken from reference TRBV9 and TRBJ2-1, is DSGVTQTPKHLITATGQRVTLRCSPRSGDLSVYWYQQSLDQGLQFLIQYYNGEERAKGNILERFSAQQFPDLHSELNLSSLELGDSALYFCASSRLASGEQFFGPGTRLTVL.

This clone has more than one count but fewer than ten. This sequence joins TRBV9 and TRBJ2-1; 11 bases map to TRBD2. The V gene's germline CDR1 is SGDLS and CDR2 YYNGEE. The CDR3 covers 17 residues. The junction had 7 bases not matched to a gene; V was cut back by 0 bases and J by 5 bases. The CDR3 loop reads CASSVAQQGLADNEQFF. The CDR3, as DNA: TGTGCCAGCAGCGTAGCCCAGCAGGGACTAGCGGACAATGAGCAGTTCTTC.

The CDR3 sequence: CASCALAYNSPLHF. The CDR3 region has the DNA TGTGCCAGCTGTGCACTGGCCTATAATTCACCCCTCCACTTT. J is TRBJ1-6 and V is TRBV28, with D unclear. Germline CDR1 MDHEN, CDR2 SYDVKM. The CDR3 is 14 residues long. Trimming stripped 8 bases from V and 2 bases from J, with 10 bases between.

The V gene is TRBV5-1, the J gene TRBJ2-7, with a weak D call TRBD2 (6 bases). This CDR3 contains 15 residues. The V and J ends lost 0 bases and 1 base respectively, with 11 bases between them. Germline CDR1 SGHRS, CDR2 YFSETQ. CDR3 sequence (DNA): TGCGCCAGCAGCTTGGACGGGAGTCAGTCCTACGAGCAGTACTTC. Amino acids: CASSLDGSQSYEQYF.

The CDR3 nucleotides are TGTGCCAGCAGCTCCAACCCCAGCGCACGATCGCTATACGATGAGCAGTTCTTC. This translates into CASSSNPSARSLYDEQFF. This chain links TRBV6-2 or TRBV6-3 with TRBJ2-1; D gene ambiguous. CDR3 length: 18 amino acids. Trimming took 6 bases from V and 8 from J, leaving 29 bases between them. From germline, CDR1 is MNHEY and CDR2 SVGEGT.